A single sample gave rise to the 12 T cell receptor beta chains below, sequenced in a study of T cell responses to AZD1222 COVID-19 vaccine. Method: immunoSEQ multiplex PCR; TCRdb's copy keeps in-frame clones and lacks some. Of some 130,000 clones listed, around four fifths are singletons. This specimen was peripheral blood, taken on day 0 of AZD1222 vaccination. These receptors came from an adult in good health.

This clone occurred once. The chain recombines TRBV7-8 with TRBJ1-2; D ambiguous. The CDR3 sequence is 13 residues long. CDR1 and CDR2 (germline): SGHVS, FQNEAQ. Trimming stripped 5 bases from V and 0 bases from J, with 7 bases between. CDR3 sequence: CASSPGPNYGYTF. The CDR3 coding sequence is TGTGCCAGCAGCCCTGGACCTAACTATGGCTACACCTTC.

The chain recombines TRBV19 with TRBJ1-5, with D uncertain. Germline V gene data show CDR1 as LNHDA and CDR2 as SQIVND (reference sequence). The CDR3 has 12 residues. V was pared by 6 bases and J by 3 bases, with 6 bases between. This CDR3 is CASSLDNQPQHF. DNA for the CDR3: TGTGCCAGTAGCCTAGACAATCAGCCCCAGCATTTT.

The chain is built from TRBV30 and TRBJ1-4, with 9 bases aligning to TRBD1. The trim removed 3 bases at V and 7 bases at J, leaving 6 bases unmatched. The CDR3 is 14 residues long. The germline gives CDR1 GTSNPN, CDR2 SVGIG (reference sequence). The chain's CDR3 is CAWSAGTGFEKLFF. The CDR3 DNA reads TGTGCCTGGAGCGCCGGGACAGGGTTTGAAAAACTGTTTTTT.

Here the CDR3 DNA reads TGTGCCAGCAGCTTGAGGGCGGGGGCTAATGAAAAACTGTTTTTT. This encodes CASSLRAGANEKLFF. The genes are TRBV7-8 and TRBJ1-4, with D possibly matching TRBD1 (5 bases). The V and J ends lost 3 bases and 3 bases respectively, with 11 bases between them. Germline V lookup: CDR1 SGHVS, CDR2 FQNEAQ. The CDR3 runs to 15 residues.

The chain recombines TRBV3-1 (or the pseudogene TRBV3-2) with TRBJ2-7; D possibly corresponds to TRBD1 (5 bases). V lost 1 base, J lost 2 bases, and 9 bases lay in between. The germline gives CDR1 LGHDT, CDR2 YNNKEL (reference sequence). The CDR3 has 14 residues. DNA of the CDR3: TGTGCCAGCAGCCAAGGACAGCCTACCTACGAGCAGTACTTC. This gives the protein CASSQGQPTYEQYF.

The chain has TRBV28 and TRBJ1-1; TRBD1 might be the D (6 bases). Trimming shortened V by 4 bases and J by 3 bases, and 15 bases separated the two germline ends. The CDR3 runs 15 residues. The germline CDR1 and CDR2 sequences are MDHEN and SYDVKM. The CDR3: CASSSMDRADTEAFF. The CDR3 coding sequence is TGTGCCAGCAGTTCAATGGACAGAGCTGACACTGAAGCTTTCTTT. The whole variable domain, filled in from reference TRBV28 and TRBJ1-1, reads DVKVTQSSRYLVKRTGEKVFLECVQDMDHENMFWYRQDPGLGLRLIYFSYDVKMKEKGDIPEGYSVSREKKERFSLILESASTNQTSMYLCASSSMDRADTEAFFGQGTRLTVV.

V usage is TRBV6-1 and J usage is TRBJ1-2; D unresolved. CDR1 and CDR2 from the germline V gene are MNHNS and SASEGT. The CDR3 consists of 13 residues. Trimming pared 1 base from V and 2 bases from J, leaving 5 bases between. The CDR3 nucleotides are TGTGCCAGCAGTGAAGTCGGGAACTATGGCTACACCTTC. Amino acid sequence: CASSEVGNYGYTF.

The chain uses TRBV30 and TRBJ2-7; D is uncertain. The V and J ends lost 2 bases and 4 bases respectively, with 12 bases between them. The CDR3 is 13 amino acids. Germline V gives CDR1 GTSNPN, CDR2 SVGIG (reference sequence). The CDR3 DNA is TGTGCCTGGAGTCCATTCGACATATACGAGCAGTACTTC. Amino acids: CAWSPFDIYEQYF. Full variable domain (missing parts from reference TRBV30 and TRBJ2-7): SQTIHQWPATLVQPVGSPLSLECTVEGTSNPNLYWYRQAAGRGLQLLFYSVGIGQISSEVPQNLSASRPQDRQFILSSKKLLLSDSGFYLCAWSPFDIYEQYFGPGTRLTVT.

V gene TRBV10-3 combines with J gene TRBJ2-1, with D possibly matching TRBD2 (6 bases). The CDR3 loop spans 12 amino acids. Germline CDR1 ENHRY, CDR2 SYGVKD. Trimming cost V 6 bases and J 4 bases, with 7 bases left between them. Here the CDR3 DNA reads TGTGCCATCAGGGGGACTTACAATGAGCAGTTCTTC. This encodes CAIRGTYNEQFF.

The rearrangement links TRBV28 to TRBJ2-6; D remains ambiguous. Germline V gene data show CDR1 as MDHEN and CDR2 as SYDVKM. CDR3 length: 15 residues. Trimming took off 7 bases at V and 0 bases at J, with 10 bases between the two ends. The CDR3 spells CASTLRSSGANVLTF. DNA of the CDR3: TGTGCCAGCACCCTAAGGAGCTCTGGGGCCAACGTCCTGACTTTC.

The V call is TRBV6-5, the J call TRBJ1-2, with D possibly matching TRBD1 (6 bases). Germline lookup yields CDR1 MNHEY and CDR2 SVGAGI. With 6 bases removed from V and 0 bases from J, the gap between germline ends came to 11 bases. The CDR3 is 14 amino acids. CDR3 sequence: CASSRGQPNYGYTF. The CDR3 bases are TGTGCCAGCAGCCGTGGACAGCCTAACTATGGCTACACCTTC.

V usage is TRBV29-1 and J usage is TRBJ1-3, with D unclear. Germline lookup yields CDR1 SQVTM and CDR2 ANQGSEA. The CDR3 totals 12 residues. CDR3 loop: CAFRVSGNTIYF. CDR3 sequence (DNA): TGCGCCTTCCGGGTCTCTGGAAACACCATATATTTT.